What follows are 27 T cell receptor beta chains derived from one specimen sequenced in a study of blood T cell repertoires in COVID-19. Sequencing was performed with immunoSEQ multiplex PCR; in TCRdb, only in-frame clones are kept and a portion is missing. Among around 240,000 clones, roughly four fifths were seen once, and the ten largest hold 1.5% to 2%. Sequencing input: peripheral blood. The origin of the receptors is a woman at least 80 years old with acute or convalescent COVID-19.

The gene calls are TRBV7-3 and TRBJ2-3; 12 nucleotides agree with TRBD2. Losses at the gene ends were 5 bases for V and 11 bases for J; bases not matched to a gene: 20. In germline, CDR1 is SGHTA, CDR2 FQGTGA. This CDR3 spans 18 amino acids. CDR3 protein: CASSRIPASGGALERQYF. CDR3 coding DNA: TGTGCCAGCAGCCGCATCCCGGCTAGCGGGGGGGCCCTGGAAAGGCAGTATTTT.

The chain couples TRBV6-5 to TRBJ1-1, with D tentatively TRBD1 (6 bases). Germline CDR1 MNHEY, CDR2 SVGAGI. The V gene lost 5 bases and the J gene lost 4 bases, with 14 bases spanning the gap. This CDR3 is built from 14 residues. The CDR3 DNA sequence: TGTGCCAGCAGTCTGCGAACAGGGCCCACTGAAGCTTTCTTT. It encodes CASSLRTGPTEAFF.

The CDR3 region is CASGPDRGHEKLFF. In nucleotides, the CDR3 is TGTGCCAGCGGGCCGGACAGGGGGCATGAAAAACTGTTTTTT. The rearrangement links TRBV2 to TRBJ1-4; TRBD1 matches at 11 bases. Germline V CDR1 and CDR2: SNHLY, FYNNEI. This CDR3 spans 14 amino acids. V lost 8 bases and J lost 6; bases outside the gene matches: 5. The whole variable domain, filled in from reference TRBV2 and TRBJ1-4, reads EPEVTQTPSHQVTQMGQEVILRCVPISNHLYFYWYRQILGQKVEFLVSFYNNEISEKSEIFDDQFSVERPDGSNFTLKIRSTKLEDSAMYFCASGPDRGHEKLFFGSGTQLSVL.

This chain joins TRBV30 and TRBJ1-1; D ambiguous. CDR3 length: 13 amino acids. Germline CDR1 and CDR2: GTSNPN and SVGIG (reference sequence). The V end lost 2 bases, the J end lost 1 base, and 8 bases lay between the germline ends. CDR3 bases: TGTGCCTGGAGTTTACAGCCGAACACTGAAGCTTTCTTT. It encodes CAWSLQPNTEAFF.

The J gene is TRBJ2-7, the V gene TRBV6-1, with a tentative D call TRBD2 (6 bases). The CDR3 totals 15 residues. Germline V lookup: CDR1 MNHNS, CDR2 SASEGT. The V end lost 1 base, the J end lost 9 bases, and 19 bases lay between the germline ends. CDR3 sequence: CASSEERVPSFGQYF. In nucleotides, the CDR3 is TGTGCCAGCAGTGAAGAGCGGGTCCCATCATTCGGGCAGTACTTC.

The V call is TRBV5-1, the J call TRBJ2-7; 7 bases map to TRBD2. The CDR3 length is 14 residues. The V segment lost 2 bases and the J segment 7 bases; nucleotides outside the gene matches: 9. From germline, CDR1 is SGHRS and CDR2 YFSETQ. CDR3 nucleotides: TGCGCCAGCAGCTTTCCTAGCGGATCCGGGGAGCAGTACTTC. Its protein product is CASSFPSGSGEQYF.

The chain is built from TRBV7-9 and TRBJ2-7; D perhaps matches TRBD1 (6 bases). Per the germline V gene, CDR1 is SEHNR and CDR2 is FQNEAQ (reference sequence). The CDR3 is 14 residues long. The V and J ends lost 4 bases and 2 bases respectively, with 12 bases between them. The CDR3 DNA follows: TGTGCCAGCAGCTCTCGGACAGCTACCTACGAGCAGTACTTC. It translates to CASSSRTATYEQYF. Filled out from reference TRBV7-9 and TRBJ2-7, the complete variable domain reads DTGVSQNPRHKITKRGQNVTFRCDPISEHNRLYWYRQTLGQGPEFLTYFQNEAQLEKSRLLSDRFSAERPKGSFSTLEIQRTEQGDSAMYLCASSSRTATYEQYFGPGTRLTVT.

The V gene is TRBV18, the J gene TRBJ1-1; 8 bases match TRBD1. There are 16 residues in the CDR3. Per germline, CDR1 KGHSH and CDR2 LQKENI. With V trimmed by 5 bases and J by 4 bases, 12 bases remained unmatched. CDR3 loop: CASSSARGQVGTEAFF. The CDR3 DNA sequence: TGTGCCAGCTCATCCGCCAGGGGGCAGGTTGGCACTGAAGCTTTCTTT.

CDR3 nucleotide sequence: TGTGCCAGTGGGGGACAGCTTTACTCTGGAAACACCATATATTTT. Amino acids: CASGGQLYSGNTIYF. The chain carries TRBV19 and TRBJ1-3, with TRBD1 matching 7 bases. Germline assignment: CDR1 LNHDA and CDR2 SQIVND (reference sequence). This CDR3 comprises 15 residues. With 8 bases clipped from V and 0 bases from J, the junction kept 7 bases outside the gene matches.

The V and J genes are TRBV6-2 or TRBV6-3 and TRBJ2-1, with 10 nucleotides matching TRBD2. V was clipped by 5 bases and J by 6 bases; unmatched bases: 10. The germline V gene has CDR1 MNHEY and CDR2 SVGEGT. The CDR3 is 16 amino acids. The CDR3: CASSDPQRGGLNEQFF. The CDR3 nucleotides read TGTGCCAGCAGTGACCCACAGCGGGGGGGCCTCAATGAGCAGTTCTTC.

CDR3 region: CASSQEGTGVSYNSPLHF. CDR3 sequence (DNA): TGCGCCAGCAGCCAAGAGGGGACAGGGGTCTCCTATAATTCACCCCTCCACTTT. The genes are TRBV4-1 and TRBJ1-6, with TRBD1 matching 10 bases. V dropped 0 bases and J dropped 0; count of bases not matched to a gene: 2. Looked up from germline, CDR1 is MGHRA and CDR2 is YSYEKL. This CDR3 is 18 amino acids long.

The gene calls are TRBV7-8 and TRBJ1-4; D is undetermined. The CDR3 runs to 12 residues. Trimming took off 5 bases at V and 10 bases at J, with 11 bases between the two ends. CDR1 is SGHVS, CDR2 FQNEAQ, per germline. The CDR3 sequence: CASSPEVRKLFF. As DNA, the CDR3 is TGTGCCAGCAGCCCCGAGGTCAGAAAACTGTTTTTT. Combining the CDR3 with reference TRBV7-8 and TRBJ1-4 gives the whole variable domain GAGVSQSPRYKVAKRGQDVALRCDPISGHVSLFWYQQALGQGPEFLTYFQNEAQLDKSGLPSDRFFAERPEGSVSTLKIQRTQQEDSAVYLCASSPEVRKLFFGSGTQLSVL.

The V and J genes are TRBV3-1 (or the pseudogene TRBV3-2) and TRBJ2-7; TRBD2 matches 9 bases. The CDR3 extends over 15 amino acids. Losses at the gene ends were 1 base for V and 6 bases for J; bases not matched to a gene: 7. Looked up from germline, CDR1 is LGHDT and CDR2 is YNNKEL (reference sequence). The CDR3 here is CASSQGYSGSGEQYF. CDR3 bases: TGTGCCAGCAGCCAAGGCTATAGCGGGAGTGGCGAGCAGTACTTC.

CDR3: CASSQDSYGYTF. CDR3 coding DNA: TGTGCCAGCAGCCAGGACAGCTATGGCTACACCTTC. The genes are TRBV5-4 and TRBJ1-2, with a tentative D call TRBD1 (6 bases). Germline loops: CDR1 SGHNT, CDR2 YYREEE (reference sequence). The V gene lost 4 bases and the J gene lost 4 bases, with 8 bases spanning the gap. The CDR3 runs to 12 residues.

The chain has TRBV6-5 and TRBJ2-7, with 11 nucleotides matching TRBD1. The CDR3 contains 15 residues. The germline V gene has CDR1 MNHEY and CDR2 SVGAGI. The trim removed 7 bases at V and 1 base at J, leaving 6 bases unmatched. Here the CDR3 DNA reads TGTGCCAGCAAAACCGGGACAGGGGGTTCCTACGAGCAGTACTTC. Its protein product is CASKTGTGGSYEQYF.

The chain carries TRBV28 and TRBJ2-3, with 12 bases fitting TRBD2. Trimming took 6 bases from V and 5 from J; bases not matched to a gene: 12. This CDR3 region has 17 residues. The germline V gene encodes CDR1 MDHEN and CDR2 SYDVKM. The CDR3 sequence: CASSRTSSGRARDTQYF. CDR3 sequence (DNA): TGTGCCAGCAGCCGTACCTCTAGCGGGAGGGCCAGAGATACGCAGTATTTT. The whole variable domain, filled in from reference TRBV28 and TRBJ2-3, reads DVKVTQSSRYLVKRTGEKVFLECVQDMDHENMFWYRQDPGLGLRLIYFSYDVKMKEKGDIPEGYSVSREKKERFSLILESASTNQTSMYLCASSRTSSGRARDTQYFGPGTRLTVL.

The rearrangement uses TRBV28 and TRBJ2-5; the D gene is possibly TRBD1 (6 bases). The CDR3 has 14 amino acids. V was shortened by 6 bases and J by 2 bases, with 13 bases between the two germline ends. Germline CDR1 is MDHEN and CDR2 is SYDVKM. CDR3 loop: CASRRTGQQETQYF. The CDR3 DNA sequence: TGTGCCAGCAGGCGGACCGGACAGCAAGAGACCCAGTACTTC.

This sequence joins TRBV18 and TRBJ1-2, with TRBD1 as a possible D gene (5 bases). The CDR3 covers 13 residues. The germline V and J ends were trimmed by 5 bases and 4 bases, with 11 bases remaining between them. The germline gives CDR1 KGHSH, CDR2 LQKENI. The CDR3 region has the DNA TGTGCCAGCTCAGGGGGGTTTGGCTATGGCTACACCTTC. Its protein product is CASSGGFGYGYTF.

The count of this clone is one. This rearrangement joins TRBV3-1 (or the pseudogene TRBV3-2) to TRBJ2-3, with D possibly TRBD2 on 5 matching bases. V shed 7 bases and J shed 7 bases, with 18 bases lying between them. The germline V gene encodes CDR1 LGHDT and CDR2 YNNKEL (reference sequence). The CDR3 runs 14 residues. The CDR3 spells CASTPRGVEYTQYF. The CDR3 nucleotides are TGTGCCAGCACCCCCCGGGGTGTCGAATATACGCAGTATTTT.

This sequence joins TRBV2 and TRBJ2-2; TRBD1 might be the D (5 bases). CDR3 length: 15 residues. V lost 4 bases to trimming and J lost 4 bases, with 13 bases between them. Germline CDR1 and CDR2: SNHLY and FYNNEI. CDR3: CASSGSQGRTGELFF. Here the CDR3 DNA reads TGTGCCAGCAGTGGGAGCCAGGGCCGCACCGGGGAGCTGTTTTTT.

The J gene is TRBJ2-3, the V gene TRBV20-1; no firm D call. Between the trimmed V and J ends, which lost 3 bases and 7 bases, there was a span of 8 bases. The V gene's germline CDR1 is DFQATT and CDR2 SNEGSKA (reference sequence). The CDR3 runs 11 residues. In DNA form, the CDR3 reads TGCAGTGCTAGCGACTTGAATACGCAGTATTTT. Translating it yields CSASDLNTQYF.

The genes are TRBV7-8 and TRBJ1-2; 11 bases match TRBD1. V dropped 10 bases and J dropped 6; count of bases not matched to a gene: 13. Germline V gene lookup returns CDR1 SGHVS and CDR2 FQNEAQ. The CDR3 has 15 amino acids. CDR3 amino acids: CATSPLWTGGDGYTF. The CDR3 bases are TGTGCCACGTCCCCCTTGTGGACAGGGGGCGATGGCTACACCTTC. Together with reference TRBV7-8 and TRBJ1-2, the CDR3 gives the full variable domain: GAGVSQSPRYKVAKRGQDVALRCDPISGHVSLFWYQQALGQGPEFLTYFQNEAQLDKSGLPSDRFFAERPEGSVSTLKIQRTQQEDSAVYLCATSPLWTGGDGYTFGSGTRLTVV.

This clone is a singleton in its sample. The chain couples TRBV11-2 to TRBJ2-7; 7 bases are shared with TRBD1. The CDR3 loop spans 14 amino acids. CDR1 and CDR2 from the germline V gene are SGHAT and FQNNGV. Trimming took 1 base from V and 2 from J; bases not matched to a gene: 2. CDR3 in DNA: TGTGCCAGCAGCTTAGGGACAGGTACCTACGAGCAGTACTTC. Its protein is CASSLGTGTYEQYF.

The rearrangement uses TRBV7-9 and TRBJ2-5; possibly TRBD2 for D (6 bases). The CDR3 runs to 14 residues. Germline CDR1 SEHNR, CDR2 FQNEAQ (reference sequence). Trimming removed 2 bases at V and 5 bases at J, with 12 bases between. The CDR3 is CASSLTGTGETQYF. The CDR3 DNA sequence: TGTGCCAGCAGCTTAACCGGGACTGGGGAGACCCAGTACTTC.

The chain couples TRBV7-6 to TRBJ1-4; TRBD1 matches 9 bases. Per germline, CDR1 SGHVS and CDR2 FNYEAQ. The CDR3 covers 17 residues. Trimming removed 5 bases from V and 2 bases from J; junction bases left unmatched: 9. The CDR3 sequence is CASSPGTGRATNEKLFF. The CDR3 DNA follows: TGTGCCAGCAGCCCCGGGACAGGGCGAGCGACTAATGAAAAACTGTTTTTT. The variable domain in full, with the rest retrieved from reference TRBV7-6 and TRBJ1-4, is GAGVSQSPRYKVTKRGQDVALRCDPISGHVSLYWYRQALGQGPEFLTYFNYEAQQDKSGLPNDRFSAERPEGSISTLTIQRTEQRDSAMYRCASSPGTGRATNEKLFFGSGTQLSVL.

This clone was detected once. V is TRBV7-9 and J is TRBJ2-7; 7 bases are shared with TRBD1. The CDR3 length is 13 residues. Germline-derived CDR1 and CDR2 are SEHNR and FQNEAQ (reference sequence). V shed 3 bases, J shed 6 bases, and the junction held 5 bases outside the gene matches. CDR3: CASSLGQLGEQYF. For the CDR3, the DNA is TGTGCCAGCAGCTTGGGACAGCTCGGCGAGCAGTACTTC.

This clone was detected only once. J is TRBJ1-3 and V is TRBV18; TRBD1 is a possible D gene (6 bases). The CDR3 is 15 amino acids. V was trimmed by 5 bases and J by 3 bases, leaving 14 bases between them. The germline V gene encodes CDR1 KGHSH and CDR2 LQKENI. The CDR3: CASSSDSGYGNTIYF. CDR3 nucleotide sequence: TGTGCCAGCTCATCGGACAGCGGTTATGGAAACACCATATATTTT.